This T cell receptor beta chain was captured in a study of Tregs in tolerant kidney transplant recipients. Sequenced by immunoSEQ multiplex PCR; TCRdb stores in-frame clones only, minus some. The table lists more than 10,000 clones. As to this clone: The read falls 3 residues short of the CDR3 end, and the missing part is taken from the germline J gene.

The germline gives CDR1 SGHTA, CDR2 FQGNSA. Trimming took off 0 bases at V and 0 bases at J, with 15 bases between the two ends. The CDR3 contains 17 residues. Mixed chimerism was transient after nonmyeloablative marrow transplants from related graft donors. The specimen comprised CD8+ T cells from blood (PBMCs), sampled 24 months after the transplant. The clonotype was recovered from a human patient who received a combined kidney and bone marrow transplant. The T cells may come from the graft donor. V gene TRBV7-2 combines with J gene TRBJ2-7; D possibly corresponds to TRBD2 (5 bases). CDR3 DNA, as far as it was read: TGTGCCAGCAGCTTAGCCTTGAGCGGAGCCCTCTCCTACGAG. Translated: CASSLALSGALSYE. The complete CDR3 sequence is CASSLALSGALSYEQYF. The full variable domain, completed using reference TRBV7-2 and TRBJ2-7, is GAGVSQSPSNKVTEKGKDVELRCDPISGHTALYWYRQSLGQGLEFLIYFQGNSAPDKSGLPSDRFSAERTGGSVSTLTIQRTQQEDSAVYLCASSLALSGALSYEQYFGPGTRLTVT.